One sample yielded the 5 T cell receptor beta chains listed below, sequenced in a study of blood T cell repertoires in COVID-19. Only in-frame clones appear in the TCRdb table, and some are missing; sequencing was by immunoSEQ multiplex PCR. The sample shows 350,000 to 550,000 clones, approximately 90% of them seen only once. The source material was PBMCs or T cells enriched from blood (not recorded which). The receptors derive from a woman under 30 with acute COVID-19.

V and J are TRBV28 and TRBJ2-1; D gene unclear. Per the germline V gene, CDR1 is MDHEN and CDR2 is SYDVKM. The CDR3 sequence is 12 residues long. V shed 5 bases and J shed 10 bases, with 12 bases lying between them. CDR3 sequence (DNA): TGTGCCAGCAGTCCCTATTTCCACGAGCAGTTCTTC. Amino acid sequence: CASSPYFHEQFF.

The rearrangement uses TRBV10-3 and TRBJ1-4, with 7 bases aligning to TRBD1. Germline CDR1 reads ENHRY; CDR2 reads SYGVKD. V lost 10 bases to trimming and J lost 8 bases; unmatched junction nucleotides: 13. The CDR3 has 14 amino acids. The CDR3 here is CATRRTGEREKLFF. The CDR3 bases are TGTGCCACGCGTCGGACAGGCGAAAGGGAAAAACTGTTTTTT.

The genes are TRBV3-1 (or the pseudogene TRBV3-2) and TRBJ2-7, with unresolved D. CDR1 is LGHDT and CDR2 is YNNKEL in the germline V gene (reference sequence). Trimming removed 1 base from V and 5 bases from J, with 6 bases in between. CDR3 length equals 12 residues. CDR3 sequence reads: CASSQAIHEQYF. The CDR3 region has the DNA TGTGCCAGCAGCCAAGCTATTCACGAGCAGTACTTC.

The chain carries TRBV29-1 and TRBJ2-7; TRBD1 might be the D (5 bases). This CDR3 region has 12 residues. Germline CDR1 SQVTM, CDR2 ANQGSEA. The ends were cut back, 5 bases at V and 3 bases at J, with 11 bases in the middle. As DNA, the CDR3 is TGCAGCGTTATGACAGTCTTCTACGAGCAGTACTTC. As protein: CSVMTVFYEQYF.

V and J are TRBV7-8 and TRBJ2-7, with D perhaps TRBD2 (5 bases). CDR3 length: 12 amino acids. Germline CDR1 is SGHVS and CDR2 is FQNEAQ. The V and J ends lost 2 bases and 9 bases respectively, with 11 bases between them. As DNA, the CDR3 is TGTGCCAGCAGCTTATTCGGAGGAGTGCAGTACTTC. The encoded protein is CASSLFGGVQYF.